This TCR beta chain was sequenced for a study of cytomegalovirus exposure and HLA in healthy donors. The study, taken as a whole, reports: TCR beta V- and J-gene trimming, according to a later analysis, was linked to a missense DCLRE1C variant. Among TCR beta chains of equal frequency, HLA-associated ones were more clonally expanded in a later analysis.

A remark on this clone: Its antigen is unidentified.

The germline V gene encodes CDR1 MGHRA and CDR2 YSYEKL. Losses at the gene ends were 4 bases for V and 0 bases for J; bases not matched to a gene: 6. This CDR3 contains 16 residues. Amplification used 60 Vbeta primers and 13 Jbeta primers. Under the authors' procedure: Among the unique TCR beta chains that a later analysis counted, about 79 million in all, 10 million to 13 million were shared. TCRdb keeps only in-frame clones here, not all; method: immunoSEQ multiplex PCR. For V, J and clone size, that table is used; D and trimming come from the DNA. The sample includes about 150,000 clones, roughly three quarters of them seen just once.

The sample taken for sequencing was PBMCs. V and J are TRBV4-1 and TRBJ1-5; TRBD1 aligns across 7 bases. The TCR originated in a man aged 60-69 years in good health and CMV-seronegative. CDR3 loop: CASSPLRDSSNQPQHF. The CDR3 DNA sequence: TGCGCCAGCAGCCCTCTTCGGGACAGTAGCAATCAGCCCCAGCATTTT.